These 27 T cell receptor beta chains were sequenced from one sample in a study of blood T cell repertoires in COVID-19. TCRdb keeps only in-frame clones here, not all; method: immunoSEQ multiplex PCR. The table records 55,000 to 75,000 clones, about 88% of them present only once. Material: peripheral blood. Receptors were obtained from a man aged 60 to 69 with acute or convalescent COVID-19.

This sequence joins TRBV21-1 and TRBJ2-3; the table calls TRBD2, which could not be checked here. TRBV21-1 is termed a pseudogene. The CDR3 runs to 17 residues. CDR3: CASSKQSWRGGTDTQYF. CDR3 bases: TGTGCCAGCAGCAAACAGTCATGGCGGGGGGGCACAGATACGCAGTATTTT.

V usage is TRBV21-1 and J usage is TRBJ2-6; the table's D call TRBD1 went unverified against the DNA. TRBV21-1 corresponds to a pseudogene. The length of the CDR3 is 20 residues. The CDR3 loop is CASSKLRRGKLVAGANVLTF. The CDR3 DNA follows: TGTGCCAGCAGCAAACTTCGCAGGGGAAAGTTGGTGGCTGGGGCCAACGTCCTGACTTTC.

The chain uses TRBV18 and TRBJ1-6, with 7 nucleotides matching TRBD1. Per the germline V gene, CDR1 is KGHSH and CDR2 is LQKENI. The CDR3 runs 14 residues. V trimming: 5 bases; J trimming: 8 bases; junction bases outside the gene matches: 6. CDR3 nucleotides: TGTGCCAGCTCAAAGGGACAGAACGATTCACCCCTCCACTTT. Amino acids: CASSKGQNDSPLHF.

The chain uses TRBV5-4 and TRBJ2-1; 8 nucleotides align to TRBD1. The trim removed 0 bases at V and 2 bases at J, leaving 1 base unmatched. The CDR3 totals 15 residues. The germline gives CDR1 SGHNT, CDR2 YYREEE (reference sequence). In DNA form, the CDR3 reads TGTGCCAGCAGCTTGGGGACAGGGCCCTACAATGAGCAGTTCTTC. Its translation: CASSLGTGPYNEQFF.

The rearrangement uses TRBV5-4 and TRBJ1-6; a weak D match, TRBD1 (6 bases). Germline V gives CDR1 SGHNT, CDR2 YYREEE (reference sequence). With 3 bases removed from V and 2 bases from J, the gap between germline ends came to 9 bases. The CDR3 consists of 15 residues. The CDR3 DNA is TGTGCCAGCAGCTCGCGGACAGCCTATAATTCACCCCTCCACTTT. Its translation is CASSSRTAYNSPLHF.

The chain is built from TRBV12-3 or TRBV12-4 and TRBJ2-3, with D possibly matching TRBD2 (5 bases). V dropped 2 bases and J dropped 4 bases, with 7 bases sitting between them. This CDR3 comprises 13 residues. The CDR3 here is CASSLQLADTQYF. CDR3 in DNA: TGTGCCAGCAGTTTACAACTAGCAGATACGCAGTATTTT.

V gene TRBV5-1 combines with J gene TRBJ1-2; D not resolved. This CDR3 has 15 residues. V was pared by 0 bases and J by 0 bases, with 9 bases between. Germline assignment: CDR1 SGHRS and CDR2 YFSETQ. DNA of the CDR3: TGCGCCAGCAGCTTGGGAACAGTTTCTAACTATGGCTACACCTTC. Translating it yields CASSLGTVSNYGYTF.

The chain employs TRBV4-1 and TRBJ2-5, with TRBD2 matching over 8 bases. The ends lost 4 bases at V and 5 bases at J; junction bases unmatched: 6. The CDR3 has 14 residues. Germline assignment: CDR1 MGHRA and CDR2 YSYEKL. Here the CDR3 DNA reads TGCGCCAGCAGCCGTTACGGGGGGGAGGAGACCCAGTACTTC. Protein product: CASSRYGGEETQYF.

CDR3 DNA: TGCGCCAGCAGCTTAAGTTCCGGGACAGTTTTTATAGAAGCTTTCTTT. Encoded protein: CASSLSSGTVFIEAFF. The rearrangement links TRBV5-1 to TRBJ1-1, with TRBD1 matching 7 bases. The germline CDR1 and CDR2 sequences are SGHRS and YFSETQ. V was pared by 2 bases and J by 8 bases, with 15 bases of the junction left unmatched. This CDR3 region has 16 residues.

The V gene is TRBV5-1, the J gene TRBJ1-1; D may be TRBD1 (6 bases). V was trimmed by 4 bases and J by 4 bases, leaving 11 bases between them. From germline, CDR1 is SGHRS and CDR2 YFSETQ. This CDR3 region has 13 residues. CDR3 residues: CASSPGTSTEAFF. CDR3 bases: TGCGCCAGCAGCCCGGGGACATCCACTGAAGCTTTCTTT.

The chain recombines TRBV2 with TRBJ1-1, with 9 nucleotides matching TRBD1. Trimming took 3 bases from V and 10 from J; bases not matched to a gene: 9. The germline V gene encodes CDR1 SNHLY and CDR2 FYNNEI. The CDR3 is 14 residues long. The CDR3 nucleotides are TGTGCCAGCAGTGACGAAAAGCCGGGACAGGGAGCTTTCTTT. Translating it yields CASSDEKPGQGAFF.

CDR3 loop: CASSPGGINQPQHF. The CDR3 coding sequence is TGCGCCAGCAGCCCTGGGGGCATAAATCAGCCCCAGCATTTT. The chain joins TRBV5-1 to TRBJ1-5; weak D call: TRBD1 (6 bases). The CDR3 is 14 amino acids. Germline loops: CDR1 SGHRS, CDR2 YFSETQ. V was clipped by 4 bases and J by 4 bases, with 12 bases between them.

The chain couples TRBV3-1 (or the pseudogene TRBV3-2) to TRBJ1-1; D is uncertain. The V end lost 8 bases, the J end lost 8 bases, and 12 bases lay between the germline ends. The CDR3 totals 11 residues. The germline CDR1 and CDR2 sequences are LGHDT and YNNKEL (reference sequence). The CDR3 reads CASLQAGEAFF. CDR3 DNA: TGTGCCAGCCTTCAAGCGGGGGAAGCTTTCTTT.

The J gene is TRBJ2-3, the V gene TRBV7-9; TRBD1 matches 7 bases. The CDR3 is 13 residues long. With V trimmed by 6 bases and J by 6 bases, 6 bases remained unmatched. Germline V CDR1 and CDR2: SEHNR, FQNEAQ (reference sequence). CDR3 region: CASSPRGPDTQYF. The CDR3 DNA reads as TGTGCCAGCAGTCCGAGGGGGCCCGATACGCAGTATTTT.

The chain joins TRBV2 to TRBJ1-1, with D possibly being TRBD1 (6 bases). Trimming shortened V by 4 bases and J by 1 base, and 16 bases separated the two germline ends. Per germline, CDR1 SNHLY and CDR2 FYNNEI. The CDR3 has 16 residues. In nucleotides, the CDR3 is TGTGCCAGCAGTGGAAGGGGGTTACAGGGGAACACTGAAGCTTTCTTT. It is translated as CASSGRGLQGNTEAFF.

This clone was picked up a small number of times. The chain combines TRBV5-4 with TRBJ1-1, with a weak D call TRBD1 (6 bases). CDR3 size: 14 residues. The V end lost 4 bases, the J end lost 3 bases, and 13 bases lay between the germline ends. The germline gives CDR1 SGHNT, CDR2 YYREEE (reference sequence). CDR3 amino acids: CASSPKGQHTEAFF. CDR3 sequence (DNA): TGTGCCAGCAGCCCAAAAGGACAGCACACTGAAGCTTTCTTT.

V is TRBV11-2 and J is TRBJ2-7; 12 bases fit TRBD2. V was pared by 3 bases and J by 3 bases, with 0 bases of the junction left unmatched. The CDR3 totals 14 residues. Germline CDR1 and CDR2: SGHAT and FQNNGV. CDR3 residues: CASSLTSGGYEQYF. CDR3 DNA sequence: TGTGCCAGCAGCTTGACTAGCGGGGGCTACGAGCAGTACTTC. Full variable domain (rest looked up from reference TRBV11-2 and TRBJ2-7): EAGVAQSPRYKIIEKRQSVAFWCNPISGHATLYWYQQILGQGPKLLIQFQNNGVVDDSQLPKDRFSAERLKGVDSTLKIQPAKLEDSAVYLCASSLTSGGYEQYFGPGTRLTVT.

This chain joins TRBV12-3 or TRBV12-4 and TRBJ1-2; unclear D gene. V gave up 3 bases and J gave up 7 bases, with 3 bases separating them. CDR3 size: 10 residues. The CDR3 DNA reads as TGTGCCAGCAGTTTCAGTGGCTACACCTTC. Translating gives CASSFSGYTF.

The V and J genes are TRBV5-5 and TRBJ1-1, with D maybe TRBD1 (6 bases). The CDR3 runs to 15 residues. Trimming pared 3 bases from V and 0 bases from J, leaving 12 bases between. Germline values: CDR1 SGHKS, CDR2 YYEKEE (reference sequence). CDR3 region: CASSWSTGLNTEAFF. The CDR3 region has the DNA TGTGCCAGCAGCTGGAGTACAGGGTTGAACACTGAAGCTTTCTTT. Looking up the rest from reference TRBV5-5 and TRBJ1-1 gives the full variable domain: DAGVTQSPTHLIKTRGQQVTLRCSPISGHKSVSWYQQVLGQGPQFIFQYYEKEERGRGNFPDRFSARQFPNYSSELNVNALLLGDSALYLCASSWSTGLNTEAFFGQGTRLTVV.

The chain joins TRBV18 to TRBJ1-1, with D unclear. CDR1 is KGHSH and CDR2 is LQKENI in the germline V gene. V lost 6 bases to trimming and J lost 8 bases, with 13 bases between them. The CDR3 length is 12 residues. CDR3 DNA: TGTGCCAGCTCTTCCCAGAGGCCCGAAGCTTTCTTT. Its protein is CASSSQRPEAFF.

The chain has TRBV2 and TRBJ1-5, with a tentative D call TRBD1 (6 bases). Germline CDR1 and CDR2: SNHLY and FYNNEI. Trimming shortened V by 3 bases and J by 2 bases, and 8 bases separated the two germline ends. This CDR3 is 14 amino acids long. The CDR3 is CASSETGRNQPQHF. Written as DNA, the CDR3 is TGTGCCAGCAGTGAGACAGGCCGCAATCAGCCCCAGCATTTT.

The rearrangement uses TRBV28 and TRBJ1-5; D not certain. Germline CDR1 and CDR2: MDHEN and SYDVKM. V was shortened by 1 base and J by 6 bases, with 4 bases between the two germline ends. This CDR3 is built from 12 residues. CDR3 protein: CASSLSGQPQHF. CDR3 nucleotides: TGTGCCAGCAGTTTATCCGGTCAGCCCCAGCATTTT.

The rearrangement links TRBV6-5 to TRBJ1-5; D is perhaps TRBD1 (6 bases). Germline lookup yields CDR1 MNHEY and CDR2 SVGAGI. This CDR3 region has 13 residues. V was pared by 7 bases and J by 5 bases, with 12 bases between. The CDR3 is CASINRVYQPQHF. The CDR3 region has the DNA TGTGCCAGCATCAACAGGGTCTATCAGCCCCAGCATTTT.

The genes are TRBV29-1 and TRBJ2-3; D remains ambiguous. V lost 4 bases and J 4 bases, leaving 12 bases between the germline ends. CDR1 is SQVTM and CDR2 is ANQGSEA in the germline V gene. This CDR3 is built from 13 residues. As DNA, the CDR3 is TGCAGCGTTGGGGTAATTCAGGCAGATACGCAGTATTTT. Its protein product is CSVGVIQADTQYF.

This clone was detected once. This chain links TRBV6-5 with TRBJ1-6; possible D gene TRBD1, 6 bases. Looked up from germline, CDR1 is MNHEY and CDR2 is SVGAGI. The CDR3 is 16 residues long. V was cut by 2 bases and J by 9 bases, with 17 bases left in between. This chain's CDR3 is CASSYGGVQGRSPLHF. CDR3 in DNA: TGTGCCAGCAGTTACGGGGGCGTGCAGGGCCGTTCACCCCTCCACTTT.

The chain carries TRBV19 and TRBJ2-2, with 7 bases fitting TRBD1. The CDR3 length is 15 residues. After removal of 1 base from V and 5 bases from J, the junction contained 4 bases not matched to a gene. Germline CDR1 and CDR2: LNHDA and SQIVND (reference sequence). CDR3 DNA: TGTGCCAGTAGTATAGTAGCAGGGGGAACCGGGGAGCTGTTTTTT. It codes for CASSIVAGGTGELFF.

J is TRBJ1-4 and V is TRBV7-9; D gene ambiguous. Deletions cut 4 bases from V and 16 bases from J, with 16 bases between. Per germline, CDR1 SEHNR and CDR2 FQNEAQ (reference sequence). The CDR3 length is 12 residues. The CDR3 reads CASSSTTAVEFF. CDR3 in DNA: TGTGCCAGCAGCTCAACTACGGCTGTTGAGTTTTTT.